This passage covers 16 T cell receptor beta chains from one sample sequenced in a study of beta chain features in type 1 diabetes. The entirety of the isolated RNA underwent reverse transcription, so expressed TCRB transcripts were sequenced. Using immunoSEQ multiplex PCR, the repertoire was profiled, and TCRdb retains in-frame clones only, with some absent. The sample lists roughly 230,000 clones, over 8.5% occurring once. The sequenced material came from naive CD4+ T cells from blood. These receptors all stem from a young woman in good health.

The chain couples TRBV5-4 to TRBJ2-6; 8 bases fit TRBD1. The V gene end was trimmed by 4 bases and the J gene end by 2 bases; junction bases not matched to a gene: 8. Germline-derived CDR1 and CDR2 are SGHNT and YYREEE (reference sequence). The CDR3 sequence is 17 residues long. CDR3 in DNA: TGTGCCAGCAGCCCCCGGACAGGGATGGCTGGGGCCAACGTCCTGACTTTC. Translating it yields CASSPRTGMAGANVLTF.

This clone turned up a few times. The chain joins TRBV6-1 to TRBJ2-7; 9 bases line up with TRBD2. The length of the CDR3 is 16 residues. CDR1 and CDR2 from the germline V gene are MNHNS and SASEGT. V lost 0 bases and J lost 2; bases outside the gene matches: 5. CDR3 loop: CASSEATGTSTYEQYF. The CDR3, as DNA: TGTGCCAGCAGTGAAGCAACTGGGACTAGCACCTACGAGCAGTACTTC.

The chain employs TRBV14 and TRBJ2-1; D might be TRBD1 (5 bases). Germline V lookup: CDR1 SGHDN, CDR2 FVKESK. This CDR3 has 12 residues. The V and J ends lost 1 base and 11 bases respectively, with 9 bases between them. CDR3 in amino acids: CASSQGRDKQFF. The CDR3 coding sequence is TGTGCCAGCAGCCAAGGCAGGGATAAGCAGTTCTTC. Drawing the rest from reference TRBV14 and TRBJ2-1, the complete variable domain is EAGVTQFPSHSVIEKGQTVTLRCDPISGHDNLYWYRRVMGKEIKFLLHFVKESKQDESGMPNNRFLAERTGGTYSTLKVQPAELEDSGVYFCASSQGRDKQFFGPGTRLTVL.

This clone was counted between two and nine times. DNA for the CDR3: TGTGCCTGGAGTGTCCCCCGGGGGAGCTACGAGCAGTACTTC. Translating it yields CAWSVPRGSYEQYF. The gene calls are TRBV30 and TRBJ2-5, with D tentatively TRBD2 (6 bases). The J call may not be correct, given that the DNA end is closer to TRBJ2-7. Germline lookup yields CDR1 GTSNPN and CDR2 SVGIG (reference sequence). The CDR3 length is 14 residues.

As for this clone: A read error may account for a junction end that differs from germline. The chain recombines TRBV7-9 with TRBJ2-7; 8 nucleotides match TRBD1. Germline V gene sequence: CDR1 SEHNR, CDR2 FQNEAQ (reference sequence). CDR3 size: 14 residues. The CDR3 coding sequence is TGTGCCAGCAGCTCGAGGGGACAGGCGAAAAGTCAGAGATTC. Protein product: CASSSRGQAKSQRF.

The chain uses TRBV30 and TRBJ2-2, with 8 bases that match TRBD2. This CDR3 is built from 17 residues. Unmatched junction bases numbered 13, after V lost 4 bases and J lost 3 bases. The germline CDR1 and CDR2 sequences are GTSNPN and SVGIG (reference sequence). The CDR3 sequence is CAWTGISGRRDTGELFF. The CDR3 DNA is TGTGCCTGGACCGGGATCAGCGGGAGACGGGACACCGGGGAGCTGTTTTTT.

V gene TRBV7-9 combines with J gene TRBJ1-1; D may be TRBD1 (5 bases). V was pared by 5 bases and J by 1 base, with 11 bases between. Germline V gene sequence: CDR1 SEHNR, CDR2 FQNEAQ (reference sequence). CDR3 size: 14 residues. CDR3 protein: CASSAGGGNTEAFF. The CDR3 coding sequence is TGTGCCAGCAGCGCCGGGGGGGGGAACACTGAAGCTTTCTTT.

A few counts support this clone. The V and J genes are TRBV14 and TRBJ2-1, with D perhaps matching TRBD2 (6 bases). CDR3 length equals 14 residues. Germline lookup yields CDR1 SGHDN and CDR2 FVKESK. V was cut by 5 bases and J by 0 bases, with 8 bases left in between. This CDR3 is CASSGRSSYNEQFF. CDR3 nucleotides: TGTGCCAGCAGCGGGAGGAGCTCCTACAATGAGCAGTTCTTC.

The rearrangement uses TRBV29-1 and TRBJ1-1; D perhaps matches TRBD1 (5 bases). V was clipped by 2 bases and J by 0 bases, with 10 bases between them. The CDR3 is 14 amino acids. Per the germline V gene, CDR1 is SQVTM and CDR2 is ANQGSEA. This CDR3 is CSVELRTMNTEAFF. The CDR3 coding sequence is TGCAGCGTTGAATTGCGGACAATGAACACTGAAGCTTTCTTT.

This clone was recorded a few times. The chain is built from TRBV13 and TRBJ2-1; 9 bases agree with TRBD2. Germline V gene lookup returns CDR1 PRHDT and CDR2 FYEKMQ (reference sequence). Trimming removed 1 base from V and 10 bases from J; junction bases left unmatched: 14. The CDR3 totals 17 residues. The CDR3 coding sequence is TGTGCCAGCAGCTTAGAGCGGGGGGCGGGAGGAGGGACCGAGCAGTTCTTC. This codes for CASSLERGAGGGTEQFF.

J is TRBJ2-3 and V is TRBV11-2; possible D gene TRBD2, 6 bases. The CDR3 loop spans 14 amino acids. Germline CDR1 and CDR2: SGHAT and FQNNGV. Trimming stripped 0 bases from V and 7 bases from J, with 11 bases between. CDR3 sequence (DNA): TGTGCCAGCAGCTTAGATTGGGACTTACATACGCAGTATTTT. This encodes CASSLDWDLHTQYF.

This clone was detected only a few times. The gene calls are TRBV9 and TRBJ2-7; TRBD2 aligns across 15 bases. In germline, CDR1 is SGDLS, CDR2 YYNGEE. Unmatched junction bases numbered 9, after V lost 4 bases and J lost 7 bases. The CDR3 runs 16 residues. Here the CDR3 reads CASSPGLAGGPGEQYF. The CDR3 DNA sequence: TGTGCCAGCAGCCCAGGACTAGCGGGAGGGCCGGGGGAGCAGTACTTC.

This clone was observed a handful of times. The V gene is TRBV7-2, the J gene TRBJ2-7, with 7 nucleotides matching TRBD1. Germline trimming cut 2 bases from V and 3 bases from J; bases unmatched to any gene: 10. Germline CDR1 is SGHTA and CDR2 is FQGNSA. This CDR3 region has 16 residues. The CDR3 bases are TGTGCCAGCAGCTTAAGGACCGGGACAGTCGGCTACGAGCAGTACTTC. Its protein product is CASSLRTGTVGYEQYF.

This clone was seen a few times. The genes are TRBV9 and TRBJ1-1; D is uncertain. The CDR3 runs to 16 residues. The V and J ends lost 0 bases and 4 bases respectively, with 16 bases between them. CDR1 is SGDLS, CDR2 YYNGEE, per germline. The CDR3, as DNA: TGTGCCAGCAGCGTAGTAGTGGACCTACGGGGCACTGAAGCTTTCTTT. Residues: CASSVVVDLRGTEAFF.

This chain links TRBV18 with TRBJ2-7; TRBD2 might be the D (5 bases). V lost 2 bases, J lost 2 bases, and 13 bases lay in between. The CDR3 totals 15 residues. From germline, CDR1 is KGHSH and CDR2 LQKENI. CDR3 loop: CASSPRELVAYEQYF. CDR3 bases: TGTGCCAGCTCACCAAGGGAGTTGGTGGCCTACGAGCAGTACTTC.

This clone appeared a few times. The chain combines TRBV5-4 with TRBJ2-6; D might be TRBD1 (6 bases). Germline V gives CDR1 SGHNT, CDR2 YYREEE (reference sequence). The CDR3 length is 16 residues. V lost 4 bases and J lost 0, with 11 bases in between. In DNA, the CDR3 is TGTGCCAGCAGCCCAGGACAGTTCTCTGGGGCCAACGTCCTGACTTTC. It codes for CASSPGQFSGANVLTF. The variable domain in full, completed from reference TRBV5-4 and TRBJ2-6, reads ETGVTQSPTHLIKTRGQQVTLRCSSQSGHNTVSWYQQALGQGPQFIFQYYREEENGRGNFPPRFSGLQFPNYSSELNVNALELDDSALYLCASSPGQFSGANVLTFGAGSRLTVL.